This entry features one T cell receptor beta chain sequence. Its antigen is as yet unknown. The PCR made use of 60 Vbeta and 13 Jbeta primers. This table comes from immunoSEQ multiplex PCR, and its TCRdb copy is limited to in-frame clones, with some not included. The table for this sample gives about 55,000 clones. These data come from a study of cytomegalovirus exposure and HLA in healthy donors. General observations from the study: Donor immune exposure was known only as CMV serostatus. A link between a missense DCLRE1C variant and TCR beta V- and J-gene trimming emerged from a later analysis. Most of the TCR beta V segments (in an earlier analysis) were productive either about 87% or about 30% of the time.

The TCR was taken from an older woman in good health and CMV-seropositive. Sequenced input: PBMCs.

CDR3 sequence (DNA): TGTGCCAGCAGAATACAGGTCACGGGCTCCTACGAGCAGTACTTC. Residues: CASRIQVTGSYEQYF. The V gene is TRBV28, the J gene TRBJ2-7; TRBD1 is a possible D gene (5 bases). The V end was cut by 6 bases, the J end by 0 bases, with 15 bases between. The germline V gene has CDR1 MDHEN and CDR2 SYDVKM. The CDR3 is made up of 15 amino acids.